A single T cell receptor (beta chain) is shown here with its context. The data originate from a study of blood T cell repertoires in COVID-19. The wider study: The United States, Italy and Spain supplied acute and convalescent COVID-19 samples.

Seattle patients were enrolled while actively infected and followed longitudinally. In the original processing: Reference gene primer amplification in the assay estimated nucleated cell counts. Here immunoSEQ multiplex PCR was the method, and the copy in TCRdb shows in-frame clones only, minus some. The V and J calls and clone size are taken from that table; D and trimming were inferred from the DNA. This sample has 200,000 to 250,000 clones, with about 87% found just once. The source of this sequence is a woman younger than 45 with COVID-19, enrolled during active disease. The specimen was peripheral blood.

CDR3 sequence (DNA): TGTGCCAGCAGCTTAGCGTTTAAGAACACTGAAGCTTTCTTT. It translates to CASSLAFKNTEAFF. The chain uses TRBV13 and TRBJ1-1; D is uncertain. This CDR3 is 14 amino acids long. Germline assignment: CDR1 PRHDT and CDR2 FYEKMQ (reference sequence). V shed 1 base and J shed 1 base, with 7 bases lying between them. The complete variable domain, with remaining parts taken from reference TRBV13 and TRBJ1-1, reads AAGVIQSPRHLIKEKRETATLKCYPIPRHDTVYWYQQGPGQDPQFLISFYEKMQSDKGSIPDRFSAQQFSDYHSELNMSSLELGDSALYFCASSLAFKNTEAFFGQGTRLTVV.